This T cell receptor beta chain was obtained from a study of post-analysis software for immune sequencing data. Whole-study results and caveats: Compared against controls, patients with multiple sclerosis displayed significantly lower normalized Chao1 diversity. TRBV segments more frequent in patients than in controls numbered about five and included TRBV5-6, TRBV5-1 and TRBV20-1.

Concerning this clonotype itself: Antigen specificity is unknown. Since a much larger clone is just one base distant, this may be a read error.

Germline trimming cut 8 bases from V and 10 bases from J; bases unmatched to any gene: 7. Germline assignment: CDR1 MNHEY and CDR2 SMNVEV (reference sequence). The CDR3 totals 13 residues. Unique molecular identifiers had been added to the TCR beta cDNA libraries. Via MiXCR, TCRdb re-called the PCR reads, giving one row per CDR3 protein. The table records a few hundred thousand distinct CDR3 sequences, about 40% of them present only once. The sequence was collected from a girl aged 10 to 17 with multiple sclerosis. What was sequenced was blood. The chain uses TRBV27 and TRBJ2-1, with 11 bases fitting TRBD2. CDR3 region: CASGTSGSREQFF. In DNA form, the CDR3 reads TGTGCCAGCGGTACTAGCGGGAGCCGCGAGCAGTTCTTC.